These T cell receptor beta chains were read from a single sample in a study of shared clonotypes between healthy human individuals. Clones were read by immunoSEQ multiplex PCR, and TCRdb kept only the in-frame ones, dropping some. The sample shows 2.3 million or so clones, over 85% of them seen only once. Sequencing input: naive CD4+ T cells from PBMCs. These TCRs come from a young man in good health. Some clones in this sample may be carry-over from other donors' samples. Both conserved end residues are part of each CDR3. Fields, in order: clone size, J gene, V gene, D gene, CDR3 DNA, CDR3 protein. D genes are given only for firm matches. Not every row has a clone size; where given, it reads once, few, many or a size class.

once	TRBJ2-1	TRBV12-5	-	TGTGCTAGTGGTCCCGCGCGGGTTCCCGCCTACAATGAGCAGTTCTTC	CASGPARVPAYNEQFF
-	TRBJ1-1	TRBV19	-	TGTGCCAGTAGTATATTCGAAGGGAGGCAGGGGATCACTGAAGCTTTCTTT	CASSIFEGRQGITEAFF
-	TRBJ2-7	TRBV6-6	TRBD2	TGTGCCAGCAGTTCGACTAGCGGGAACTCCTACGAGCAGTACTTC	CASSSTSGNSYEQYF
-	TRBJ2-7	TRBV18	TRBD2	TGTGCCAGCGCCGGGACTAGCGGGAGCGGCGACGAGCAGTACTTC	CASAGTSGSGDEQYF
-	TRBJ2-4	TRBV6-1	-	TGTGCCAGCAGTGAAGCTGTGGCAAAACTAGCCAAAAACATTCAGTACTTC	CASSEAVAKLAKNIQYF
once	TRBJ2-2	TRBV10-3	-	TGTGCCATCAGTGAGTCGATATCGCCAGTCCCCGGGGAGCTGTTTTTT	CAISESISPVPGELFF
-	TRBJ2-7	TRBV11-2	TRBD2	TGTGCCAGCAGCTTAGTGAGGGCTAGCGGGACCTACGAGCAGTACTTC	CASSLVRASGTYEQYF
-	TRBJ1-1	TRBV19	-	TGTGCCAGTACCCACAGGGAGAACACTGAAGCTTTCTTT	CASTHRENTEAFF
-	TRBJ2-1	TRBV14	-	TGTGCCAGCAGCCATATCAGGGGGGATCATAACAATGAGCAGTTCTTC	CASSHIRGDHNNEQFF
-	TRBJ2-5	TRBV28	-	TGTGCCAGCTCGGGACCCGGGCTGGGAAAGACCCAGTACTTC	CASSGPGLGKTQYF
-	TRBJ1-4	TRBV6-6	-	TGTGCCAGCAGTTACTCTCCAGGGGCGGATGAAAAACTGTTTTTT	CASSYSPGADEKLFF
few	TRBJ2-6	TRBV28	-	TGTGCCAGCAGTCCCCCGGGCTCTGGGGCCAACGTCCTGACTTTC	CASSPPGSGANVLTF
-	TRBJ2-1	TRBV15	-	TGTGCCACCAGCAGAAGTACAGGGAGCTCCTACAATGAGCAGTTCTTC	CATSRSTGSSYNEQFF
-	TRBJ2-5	TRBV5-1	-	TGCGCCAGCAGCTTGACCCCTGAGACCCGGCGGGGAGATCAAGAGACCCAGTACTTC	CASSLTPETRRGDQETQYF
once	TRBJ2-2	TRBV2	-	TGTGCCAGCAAGCCCAGCAACTCGAACACCGGGGAGCTGTTTTTT	CASKPSNSNTGELFF
-	TRBJ2-2	TRBV5-1	-	TGCGCCAGCAGCTTGGATACCAGGGGAGGAACCGGGGAGCTGTTTTTT	CASSLDTRGGTGELFF
-	TRBJ2-7	TRBV5-4	TRBD1	TGTGCCAGCAGCCCTCGGACAGGGGGCGGGGACGAGCAGTACTTC	CASSPRTGGGDEQYF
-	TRBJ2-2	TRBV7-8	TRBD2	TGTGCCAGCAGCTCCCTAGCGGGAGGGCGACGGGACGGGGAGCTGTTTTTT	CASSSLAGGRRDGELFF
-	TRBJ2-1	TRBV12-1	-	TGTGCCAGCAGCGCCTTTGTAAAGCGGGAGCACGACAATGAGCAGTTCTTC	CASSAFVKREHDNEQFF
-	TRBJ2-5	TRBV28	-	TGTGCCAGCAGTTTCCTCTCAGGGGGGTTGAGAGAGACCCAGTACTTC	CASSFLSGGLRETQYF
-	TRBJ2-7	TRBV11-2	-	TGTGCCAGCAGTCCCGGGGCGGGGGAGCAGTACTTC	CASSPGAGEQYF
-	TRBJ1-2	TRBV10-3	TRBD1	TGTGCCATCAGTGAGTCGGGGGACAGCAACTATGGCTACACCTTC	CAISESGDSNYGYTF
once	TRBJ2-3	TRBV11-2	-	TGTGCCAGCAGCTTAGTTCTCACAGATACGCAGTATTTT	CASSLVLTDTQYF
few	TRBJ1-1	TRBV7-9	TRBD1	TGTGCCAGCAGCTCCCAGGGGGCTTTCACTGAAGCTTTCTTT	CASSSQGAFTEAFF
-	TRBJ2-5	TRBV5-4	-	TGTGCCAGCAGCGCCGGCGGGGGCCCCGTCGGAGAGACCCAGTACTTC	CASSAGGGPVGETQYF
-	TRBJ2-1	TRBV25-1	-	TGTGCCAGCACCCGGGGCCGGGAGAGTGAGCAGTTCTTC	CASTRGRESEQFF
-	TRBJ2-3	TRBV28	-	TGTGCCAGCAGTTTAGGTTCAGGAGATTCAGATACGCAGTATTTT	CASSLGSGDSDTQYF
-	TRBJ1-2	TRBV29-1	TRBD1	TGCAGCGTCCCGGCGTACAGGGGCCGAGGCTACACCTTC	CSVPAYRGRGYTF
-	TRBJ1-1	TRBV11-1	TRBD1	TGTGCCAGCAGCTTAGATTTCCGGGACAGAGCTGAAGCTTTCTTT	CASSLDFRDRAEAFF
-	TRBJ1-4	TRBV29-1	-	TGCAGCGTTGACACAGCGTCAAATGAAAAACTGTTTTTT	CSVDTASNEKLFF
once	TRBJ2-2	TRBV7-8	TRBD2	TGTGCCAGCAGCTCGACAGTGACTAGCGGGAGGCCAAACACCGGGGAGCTGTTTTTT	CASSSTVTSGRPNTGELFF
-	TRBJ2-5	TRBV6-1	TRBD2	TGTGCCAGCAGTGAACAGCTAGCGGGAGGAACCCAGTACTTC	CASSEQLAGGTQYF
-	TRBJ1-5	TRBV2	-	TGTGCCAGCAGTGTCGAATTCAATCAGCCCCAGCATTTT	CASSVEFNQPQHF
-	TRBJ2-5	TRBV5-1	TRBD2	TGCGCCAGCAGCCCCTCGACTAGCGGGAGTGGGGAGACCCAGTACTTC	CASSPSTSGSGETQYF
-	TRBJ1-5	TRBV28	-	TGTGCCAGCAAAATTGGGAGTTTTTATCAGCCCCAGCATTTT	CASKIGSFYQPQHF
-	TRBJ2-1	TRBV4-1	-	TGCGCCAGCAGCCAAGATTCCCCAGTGGAACGAACCTACAATGAGCAGTTCTTC	CASSQDSPVERTYNEQFF
-	TRBJ1-5	TRBV18	-	TGTGCCAGCTCACCGGACAGATCAATAGGTCAGCCCCAGCATTTT	CASSPDRSIGQPQHF
-	TRBJ2-2	TRBV7-8	TRBD2	TGTGCCAGCAGCCCTCTAGCGGGACGGACCGGGGAGCTGTTTTTT	CASSPLAGRTGELFF
-	TRBJ2-6	TRBV11-1	-	TGTGCCAGCAGCCCAGGGACACCCGAGGGGTCTGGGGCCAACGTCCTGACTTTC	CASSPGTPEGSGANVLTF
-	TRBJ2-7	TRBV25-1	TRBD1	TGTGCCAGCAGAGGGACAGGTGGGACCTACGAGCAGTACTTC	CASRGTGGTYEQYF
-	TRBJ1-2	TRBV6-6	-	TGTGCCAGCAGGATATCAGAGGGCCGGGGCTACACCTTC	CASRISEGRGYTF
-	TRBJ2-1	TRBV9	TRBD1	TGTGCCAGCAGCGGACAGGGGGGGAGCTCCTACAATGAGCAGTTCTTC	CASSGQGGSSYNEQFF
-	TRBJ2-1	TRBV9	TRBD2	TGTGCCAGCAGCGCCCCTAGAAGCGGGAGGGGCAGGGAGCAGTTCTTC	CASSAPRSGRGREQFF
-	TRBJ2-1	TRBV5-5	TRBD2	TGTGCCAGCAATCCCATCCCACTAGCGGGAGGGCCATCCTACAATGAGCAGTTCTTC	CASNPIPLAGGPSYNEQFF
once	TRBJ2-5	TRBV7-9	-	TGTGCCAGCAGCTTCGGTGGGGGCCAACAAGAGACCCAGTACTTC	CASSFGGGQQETQYF
once	TRBJ1-5	TRBV6-5	-	TGTGCCAGCAGTCCCGGGACACCCAGCAATCAGCCCCAGCATTTT	CASSPGTPSNQPQHF
-	TRBJ1-5	TRBV5-1	TRBD1	TGCGCCAGCAGCCATGGGACAGATAATCAGCCCCAGCATTTT	CASSHGTDNQPQHF
-	TRBJ2-7	TRBV7-2	-	TGTGCCAGCAGCTTAGCACAGGGAGGTGCGAGATACGAGCAGTACTTC	CASSLAQGGARYEQYF
-	TRBJ1-1	TRBV28	-	TGTGCCAGCAGTTTAGGTTCCGGTTCTGAAGCTTTCTTT	CASSLGSGSEAFF
-	TRBJ2-5	TRBV9	TRBD1	TGTGCCAGCAGCGTAGCAGGGGGCCAGACCCAGTACTTC	CASSVAGGQTQYF
-	TRBJ2-7	TRBV28	TRBD2	TGTGCCAGCAACAAAGTCGGGCTAGCGGGCCCCATGTCCTACGAGCAGTACTTC	CASNKVGLAGPMSYEQYF
-	TRBJ2-7	TRBV15	TRBD2	TGTGCCACCAGCCGGGGACTAGCGCAAGTTGGAGGCGAGCAGTACTTC	CATSRGLAQVGGEQYF
-	TRBJ1-1	TRBV5-1	-	TGCGCCAGCAGCTTGGTGGGGGCCCAGCGAGAAGCTTTCTTT	CASSLVGAQREAFF
-	TRBJ2-1	TRBV29-1	TRBD2	TGCAGCGTGGGAGCGGGATTCTCCTACAATGAGCAGTTCTTC	CSVGAGFSYNEQFF
-	TRBJ2-1	TRBV6-6	-	TGTGCCAGCAGTTACTCCAGGGAGGAGCAGTTCTTC	CASSYSREEQFF
-	TRBJ2-5	TRBV19	TRBD2	TGTGCCAGTAGTAGTTTCCCCTCCGGGACTAGCGGAATAAAGGGGACCCAGTACTTC	CASSSFPSGTSGIKGTQYF
-	TRBJ1-3	TRBV6-6	-	TGTGCCAGCAGTACAGGGATTATTTCTGGAAACACCATATATTTT	CASSTGIISGNTIYF
-	TRBJ2-1	TRBV2	TRBD2	TGTGCCAGCAACCTCCTCGCGGGAGCTAGGCGTGAGCAGTTCTTC	CASNLLAGARREQFF
-	TRBJ2-7	TRBV4-3	TRBD2	TGCGCCAGCAGCCTAAGCGGGGGCTCCTACGAGCAGTACTTC	CASSLSGGSYEQYF
-	TRBJ1-1	TRBV5-6	-	TGTGCCAGCAGCTTCGAGGGGTGGGGTCCCCCGGAATCTTCTGAAGCTTTCTTT	CASSFEGWGPPESSEAFF